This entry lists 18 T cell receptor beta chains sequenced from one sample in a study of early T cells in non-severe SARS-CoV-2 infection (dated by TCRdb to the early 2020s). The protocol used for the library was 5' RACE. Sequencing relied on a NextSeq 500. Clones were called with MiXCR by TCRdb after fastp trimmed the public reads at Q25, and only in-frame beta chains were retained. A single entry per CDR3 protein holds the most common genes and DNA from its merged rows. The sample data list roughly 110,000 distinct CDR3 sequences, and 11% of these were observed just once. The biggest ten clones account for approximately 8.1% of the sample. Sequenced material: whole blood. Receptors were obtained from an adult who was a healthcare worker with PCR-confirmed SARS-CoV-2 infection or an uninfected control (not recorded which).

The CDR3 region has the DNA TGTGCCTGGAGTGTACAAGGGACCAGACTGTTTTTT. This sequence encodes CAWSVQGTRLFF. The chain recombines TRBV30 with TRBJ1-4; D perhaps matches TRBD1 (5 bases). Trimming removed 0 bases at V and 13 bases at J, with 12 bases between. This CDR3 has 12 amino acids. Per germline, CDR1 GTSNPN and CDR2 SVGIG (reference sequence). Drawing the rest from reference TRBV30 and TRBJ1-4, the complete variable domain is SQTIHQWPATLVQPVGSPLSLECTVEGTSNPNLYWYRQAAGRGLQLLFYSVGIGQISSEVPQNLSASRPQDRQFILSSKKLLLSDSGFYLCAWSVQGTRLFFGSGTQLSVL.

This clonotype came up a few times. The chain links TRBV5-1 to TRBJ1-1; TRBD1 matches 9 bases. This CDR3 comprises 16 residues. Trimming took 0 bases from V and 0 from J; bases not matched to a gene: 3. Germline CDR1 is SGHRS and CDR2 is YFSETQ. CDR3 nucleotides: TGCGCCAGCAGCTTGGGACAGGGGGTCATGAACACTGAAGCTTTCTTT. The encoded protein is CASSLGQGVMNTEAFF.

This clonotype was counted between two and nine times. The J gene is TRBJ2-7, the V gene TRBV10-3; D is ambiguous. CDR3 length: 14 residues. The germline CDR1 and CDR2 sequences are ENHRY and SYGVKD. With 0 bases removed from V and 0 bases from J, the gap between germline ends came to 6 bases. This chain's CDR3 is CAISESWGSYEQYF. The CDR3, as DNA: TGTGCCATCAGTGAGTCCTGGGGCTCCTACGAGCAGTACTTC.

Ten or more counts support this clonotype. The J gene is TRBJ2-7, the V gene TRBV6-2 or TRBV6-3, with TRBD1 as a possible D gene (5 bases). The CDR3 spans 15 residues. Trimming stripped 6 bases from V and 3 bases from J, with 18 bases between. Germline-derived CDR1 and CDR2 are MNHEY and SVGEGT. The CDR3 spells CASSAGYGSLYEQYF. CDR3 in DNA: TGTGCCAGCAGCGCAGGGTATGGGTCCCTCTACGAGCAGTACTTC.

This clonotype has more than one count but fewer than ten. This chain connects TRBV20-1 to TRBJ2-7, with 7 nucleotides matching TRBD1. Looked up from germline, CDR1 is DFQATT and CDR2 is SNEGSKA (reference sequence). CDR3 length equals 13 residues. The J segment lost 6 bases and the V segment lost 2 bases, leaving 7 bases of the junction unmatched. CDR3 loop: CSARIGRGIEQYF. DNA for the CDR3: TGCAGTGCTAGAATCGGCAGGGGGATCGAGCAGTACTTC.

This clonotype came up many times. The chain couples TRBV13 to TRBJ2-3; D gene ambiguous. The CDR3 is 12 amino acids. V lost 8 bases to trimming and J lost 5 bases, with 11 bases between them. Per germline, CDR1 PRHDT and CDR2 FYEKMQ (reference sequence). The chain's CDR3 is CASGSPGDTQYF. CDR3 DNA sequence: TGTGCCAGCGGATCCCCCGGAGATACGCAGTATTTT.

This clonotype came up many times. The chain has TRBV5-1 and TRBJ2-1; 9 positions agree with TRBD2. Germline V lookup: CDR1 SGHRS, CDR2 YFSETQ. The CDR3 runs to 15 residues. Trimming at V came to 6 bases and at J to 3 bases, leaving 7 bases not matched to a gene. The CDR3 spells CASTRGGDSYNEQFF. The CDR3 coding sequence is TGCGCCAGCACCCGCGGGGGGGATAGCTACAATGAGCAGTTCTTC.

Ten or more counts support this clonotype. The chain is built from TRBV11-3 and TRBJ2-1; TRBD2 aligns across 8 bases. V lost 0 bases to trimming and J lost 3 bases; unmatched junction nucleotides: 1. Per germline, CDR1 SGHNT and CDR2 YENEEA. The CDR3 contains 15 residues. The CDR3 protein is CASSLETSGYNEQFF. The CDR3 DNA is TGTGCCAGCAGCTTAGAAACTAGCGGCTACAATGAGCAGTTCTTC.

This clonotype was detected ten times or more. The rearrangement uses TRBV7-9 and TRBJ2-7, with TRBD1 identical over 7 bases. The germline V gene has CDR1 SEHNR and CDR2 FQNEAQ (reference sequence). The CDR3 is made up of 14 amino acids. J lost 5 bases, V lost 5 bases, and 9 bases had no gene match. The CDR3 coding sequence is TGTGCCAGCAGCCCGACAGGGTGGTTTCACGAGCAGTACTTC. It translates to CASSPTGWFHEQYF.

CDR3 nucleotides: TGCGCCAGCAGTGGATTGGAGGCTAGCGGGAGAGGCACGCAGTATTTT. Its protein is CASSGLEASGRGTQYF. The chain links TRBV10-2 to TRBJ2-3, with TRBD2 matching 10 bases. CDR1 and CDR2 (germline): WSHSY, SAAADI. The length of the CDR3 is 16 residues. The V and J ends lost 4 bases and 9 bases, in that order; junction bases with no gene match: 13.

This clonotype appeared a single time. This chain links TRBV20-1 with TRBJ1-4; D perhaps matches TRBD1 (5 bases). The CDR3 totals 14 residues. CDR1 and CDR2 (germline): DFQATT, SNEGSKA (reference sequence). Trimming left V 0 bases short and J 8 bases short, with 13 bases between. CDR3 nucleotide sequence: TGCAGTGCTAGAGAGGGACGGTTGCAAGAAAAACTGTTTTTT. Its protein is CSAREGRLQEKLFF.

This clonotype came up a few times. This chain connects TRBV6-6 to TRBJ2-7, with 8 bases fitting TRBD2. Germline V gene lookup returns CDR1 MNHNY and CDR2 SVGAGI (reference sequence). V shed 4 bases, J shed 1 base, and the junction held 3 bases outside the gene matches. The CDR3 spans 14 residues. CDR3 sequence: CASSFQRGSYEQYF. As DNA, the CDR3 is TGTGCCAGCAGTTTCCAGCGGGGGTCCTACGAGCAGTACTTC.

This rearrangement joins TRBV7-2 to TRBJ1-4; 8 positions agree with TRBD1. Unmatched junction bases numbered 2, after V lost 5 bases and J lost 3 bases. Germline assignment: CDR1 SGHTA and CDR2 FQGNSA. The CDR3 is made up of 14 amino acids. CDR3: CASSPDRANEKLFF. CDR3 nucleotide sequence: TGTGCCAGCAGCCCGGACAGGGCTAATGAAAAACTGTTTTTT.

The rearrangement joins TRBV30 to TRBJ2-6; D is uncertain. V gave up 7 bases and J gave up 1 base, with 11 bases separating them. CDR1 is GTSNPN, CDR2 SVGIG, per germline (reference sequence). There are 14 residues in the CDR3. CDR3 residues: CALILSSGANVLTF. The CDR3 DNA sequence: TGTGCCTTGATACTCTCGTCTGGGGCCAACGTCCTGACTTTC. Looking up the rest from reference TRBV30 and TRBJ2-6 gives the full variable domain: SQTIHQWPATLVQPVGSPLSLECTVEGTSNPNLYWYRQAAGRGLQLLFYSVGIGQISSEVPQNLSASRPQDRQFILSSKKLLLSDSGFYLCALILSSGANVLTFGAGSRLTVL.

CDR3 residues: CASRTSRGATTDTQYF. CDR3 sequence (DNA): TGTGCCAGCAGAACAAGTCGTGGGGCAACCACAGATACGCAGTATTTT. The rearrangement links TRBV25-1 to TRBJ2-3; perhaps TRBD1 as D (5 bases). The V gene's germline CDR1 is MGHDK and CDR2 SYGVNS. Trimming stripped 6 bases from V and 2 bases from J, with 18 bases between. CDR3 size: 16 residues. The full variable domain, with the rest looked up from reference TRBV25-1 and TRBJ2-3, is EADIYQTPRYLVIGTGKKITLECSQTMGHDKMYWYQQDPGMELHLIHYSYGVNSTEKGDLSSESTVSRIRTEHFPLTLESARPSHTSQYLCASRTSRGATTDTQYFGPGTRLTVL.

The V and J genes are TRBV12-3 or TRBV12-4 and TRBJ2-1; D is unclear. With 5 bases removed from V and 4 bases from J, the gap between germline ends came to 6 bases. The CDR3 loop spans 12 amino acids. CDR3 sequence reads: CASSRWYNEQFF. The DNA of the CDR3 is TGTGCCAGCAGTCGATGGTACAATGAGCAGTTCTTC.

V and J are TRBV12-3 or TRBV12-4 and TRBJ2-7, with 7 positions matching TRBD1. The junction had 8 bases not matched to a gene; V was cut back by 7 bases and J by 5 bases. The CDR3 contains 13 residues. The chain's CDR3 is CASKPGQFNEQYF. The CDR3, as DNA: TGTGCCAGCAAACCGGGACAGTTCAACGAGCAGTACTTC.

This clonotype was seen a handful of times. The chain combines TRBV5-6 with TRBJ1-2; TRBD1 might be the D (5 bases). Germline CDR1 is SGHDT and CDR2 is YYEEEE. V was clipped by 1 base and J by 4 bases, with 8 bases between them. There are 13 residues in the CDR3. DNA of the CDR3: TGTGCCAGCAGCTTGAGACAGAGCTATGGCTACACCTTC. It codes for CASSLRQSYGYTF.